This TCR beta chain was identified during a study of cytomegalovirus exposure and HLA in healthy donors. J gave up 3 bases and V 4 bases, and 10 bases lay outside the gene matches. The CDR3 is 18 residues long. PCR was performed using 60 Vbeta and 13 Jbeta primers. The protocol was immunoSEQ multiplex PCR, while the TCRdb copy is restricted to in-frame clones and leaves out a portion. The repertoire includes 85,000 to 90,000 clones, more than 80% of them detected once, and around 2.3% sits in the top ten. The sequence was collected from a man younger than 35 in good health and CMV-seronegative. The chain has TRBV23-1 and TRBJ2-2; TRBD1 agrees at 11 bases. TRBV23-1 is marked as an open reading frame, function uncertain. Sequenced material: PBMCs. The CDR3 spells CASSLRDRGLGDTGELFF. CDR3 sequence (DNA): TGCGCCAGCAGTCTCCGGGACAGGGGGTTAGGGGACACCGGGGAGCTGTTTTTT.